Below, one T cell receptor (beta chain) is given with its context. Antigen: not known. V shed 2 bases, J shed 1 base, and the junction held 8 bases outside the gene matches. In germline, CDR1 is MNHEY, CDR2 SVGEGT. This CDR3 is 16 amino acids long. The sample originates from a study of T-cell reconstitution after alpha-beta-depleted transplantation in children. Molecular barcoding with unique molecular identifiers was used for the TCRbeta library. MiXCR, applied by TCRdb to the PCR reads, yields one record per CDR3 protein. The data hold roughly 30,000 distinct CDR3 sequences, with around 6% observed a single time. Study-wide results and limits: At the one-year point after transplant, T-cell counts and TCRbeta diversity were found to come mostly from T cells that had been newly produced. After transplant, high TCRbeta diversity at day 60 in some patients arose from surviving recipient T cells and thymic progenitors. About two months after transplant, alpha-beta T cells reportedly came from several hundred expanded graft clones.

V is TRBV6-2 or TRBV6-3 and J is TRBJ2-7, with 7 bases fitting TRBD1. The receptor comes from a child under three years old who had a stem cell transplant for acute myeloid leukemia, so the T cells may come from the graft donor. Here the sequenced sample was peripheral blood, taken 60 days after TCRalphabeta/CD19-depleted stem cell transplant. In DNA form, the CDR3 reads TGTGCCAGCAGTTACACCCGGACAGGCGGGTCCTACGAGCAGTACTTC. Translation: CASSYTRTGGSYEQYF.